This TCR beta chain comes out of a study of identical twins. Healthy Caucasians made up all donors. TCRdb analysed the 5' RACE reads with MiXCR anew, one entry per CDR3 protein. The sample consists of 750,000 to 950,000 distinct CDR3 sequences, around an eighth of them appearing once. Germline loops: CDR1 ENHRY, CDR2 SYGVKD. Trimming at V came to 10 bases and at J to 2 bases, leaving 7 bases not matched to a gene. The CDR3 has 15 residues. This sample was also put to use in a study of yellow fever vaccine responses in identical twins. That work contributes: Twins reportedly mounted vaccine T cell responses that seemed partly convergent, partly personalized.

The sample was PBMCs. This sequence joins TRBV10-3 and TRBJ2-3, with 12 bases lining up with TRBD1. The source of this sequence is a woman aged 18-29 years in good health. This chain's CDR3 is CATLKGQGATDTQYF. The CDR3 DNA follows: TGTGCCACCCTTAAGGGACAGGGGGCCACAGATACGCAGTATTTT.